What follows describes a single T cell receptor beta chain. This entry belongs to a study of blood T cell repertoires in COVID-19. Across roughly 25 US areas, participants ranged in age from about 18 to 90 years. Profiling relied on immunoSEQ multiplex PCR, and the TCRdb table lists in-frame clones only, not all of them. The sample records about 190,000 clones, over 80% being singletons. The TCR was taken from a woman aged 25 to 39 who had been exposed to COVID-19. Sequencing used PBMCs or T cells enriched from blood (not recorded which).

CDR3 amino acids: CTSSPGLAGSTDTQYF. For the CDR3, the DNA is TGCACCAGCAGCCCCGGACTAGCGGGGAGCACAGATACGCAGTATTTT. The chain employs TRBV1 and TRBJ2-3; TRBD2 reflects the table's D call only, with no check against the DNA. TRBV1 is a documented pseudogene. This CDR3 has 16 amino acids.